Below are 32 T cell receptor beta chains sequenced from a single sample in a study of T-cell memory formation after mild COVID-19. One entry per CDR3 protein results from TCRdb running MiXCR on the 5' RACE reads. This table holds about 350,000 distinct CDR3 sequences, approximately 14% found once. Sequencing was done on a sample of PBMCs or a T cell subset sorted from them (not recorded which). These TCRs come from a man aged 18-30 years who had mild COVID-19 (a few samples of this study predate the infection). Cell type and time point are not known.

This clonotype was counted between two and nine times. The rearrangement joins TRBV13 to TRBJ2-1, with 9 bases lining up with TRBD2. The CDR3 length is 14 residues. Germline CDR1 and CDR2: PRHDT and FYEKMQ (reference sequence). The V segment lost 1 base and the J segment 9 bases; nucleotides outside the gene matches: 4. The DNA of the CDR3 is TGTGCCAGCAGCTTAGCGCGGGGGGGCGGTGAGCAGTTCTTC. It translates to CASSLARGGGEQFF.

This clonotype was counted a few times. The chain employs TRBV7-8 and TRBJ1-1; D remains unclear. Trimming removed 4 bases from V and 1 base from J, with 7 bases in between. CDR1 and CDR2 from the germline V gene are SGHVS and FQNEAQ. CDR3 length: 13 amino acids. CDR3 DNA: TGTGCCAGCAGCTCCGGGAGGAACACTGAAGCTTTCTTT. It encodes CASSSGRNTEAFF.

This clonotype was picked up a small number of times. The chain uses TRBV9 and TRBJ2-1, with TRBD2 identical over 8 bases. Per the germline V gene, CDR1 is SGDLS and CDR2 is YYNGEE. The CDR3 has 15 residues. V shed 3 bases and J 5 bases; nucleotides not matched to a gene: 7. CDR3 sequence: CASSAVGTRHNEQFF. CDR3 nucleotide sequence: TGTGCCAGCAGCGCTGTGGGGACTAGGCACAATGAGCAGTTCTTC.

Many counts were recorded for this clonotype. V is TRBV5-1 and J is TRBJ1-1; D is perhaps TRBD1 (6 bases). Trimming removed 2 bases at V and 4 bases at J, with 9 bases between. The CDR3 is 13 residues long. Germline V gene sequence: CDR1 SGHRS, CDR2 YFSETQ. The CDR3 sequence is CASSFQGSTEAFF. The CDR3 nucleotides read TGCGCCAGCAGCTTCCAGGGGAGCACTGAAGCTTTCTTT.

The chain uses TRBV9 and TRBJ2-5; a weak D match, TRBD2 (6 bases). The germline CDR1 and CDR2 sequences are SGDLS and YYNGEE. There are 14 residues in the CDR3. V lost 0 bases, J lost 4 bases, and 10 bases lay in between. DNA for the CDR3: TGTGCCAGCAGCGTAGGTATGGGGGGAGAGACCCAGTACTTC. As protein: CASSVGMGGETQYF.

There are a few counts of this clonotype. This sequence joins TRBV25-1 and TRBJ1-1; D gene ambiguous. Germline CDR1 is MGHDK and CDR2 is SYGVNS. V was trimmed by 2 bases and J by 7 bases, leaving 11 bases between them. This CDR3 region has 13 residues. The CDR3 DNA is TGTGCCAGCAGTGAACTCTGGCCCCGTGAAGCTTTCTTT. Translating gives CASSELWPREAFF.

This chain joins TRBV11-2 and TRBJ2-7, with D unclear. Germline lookup yields CDR1 SGHAT and CDR2 FQNNGV. This CDR3 contains 13 residues. Trimming stripped 6 bases from V and 4 bases from J, with 13 bases between. Here the CDR3 reads CASREPGFYEQYV. CDR3 DNA sequence: TGTGCCAGCAGGGAACCAGGTTTTTACGAGCAGTACGTC.

CDR3 loop: CASSQERFLGNTIYF. The CDR3 coding sequence is TGCGCCAGCAGCCAAGAGCGGTTCCTTGGAAACACCATATATTTT. V and J are TRBV4-3 and TRBJ1-3, with no clear D. Germline V gene data show CDR1 as LGHNA and CDR2 as YSLEER. This CDR3 spans 15 amino acids. The V gene lost 0 bases and the J gene lost 3 bases, with 9 bases spanning the gap.

V gene TRBV7-2 combines with J gene TRBJ1-6, with D maybe TRBD1 (5 bases). This CDR3 contains 14 residues. Germline values: CDR1 SGHTA, CDR2 FQGNSA. Deletions cut 5 bases from V and 7 bases from J, with 12 bases between. In DNA, the CDR3 is TGTGCCAGCAGCCTCAGGGTCACCAATTCACCCCTCCACTTT. As protein: CASSLRVTNSPLHF. The variable domain in full, with the rest retrieved from reference TRBV7-2 and TRBJ1-6, is GAGVSQSPSNKVTEKGKDVELRCDPISGHTALYWYRQSLGQGLEFLIYFQGNSAPDKSGLPSDRFSAERTGGSVSTLTIQRTQQEDSAVYLCASSLRVTNSPLHFGNGTRLTVT.

The J gene is TRBJ2-7, the V gene TRBV6-5; TRBD1 matches at 8 bases. Germline V gene lookup returns CDR1 MNHEY and CDR2 SVGAGI. CDR3 length: 15 amino acids. Germline trimming cut 2 bases from V and 4 bases from J; bases unmatched to any gene: 7. CDR3 sequence: CASSYNSGGRYEQYF. CDR3 coding DNA: TGTGCCAGCAGTTACAATTCAGGGGGCAGATACGAGCAGTACTTC.

This clonotype was recorded a few times. This CDR3 reads CASSPAGGYEQYV. The DNA for the CDR3 is TGTGCCAGTAGTCCGGCTGGGGGCTACGAGCAGTACGTC. The J gene is TRBJ2-7, the V gene TRBV19; the D call may be TRBD1 or TRBD2 (5 bases each). CDR3 length equals 13 residues. Trimming removed 5 bases from V and 3 bases from J, with 11 bases in between. CDR1 is LNHDA, CDR2 SQIVND, per germline (reference sequence).

This clonotype was seen ten or more times. The rearrangement joins TRBV9 to TRBJ2-5, with D uncertain. The CDR3 totals 14 residues. CDR1 and CDR2 (germline): SGDLS, YYNGEE. V lost 4 bases and J 2 bases, leaving 12 bases between the germline ends. The CDR3 protein is CASSPPWAQETQYF. As DNA, the CDR3 is TGTGCCAGCAGCCCCCCCTGGGCACAAGAGACCCAGTACTTC.

This clonotype has at least ten counts. The chain couples TRBV5-1 to TRBJ2-1; TRBD2 matches at 10 bases. V lost 5 bases to trimming and J lost 4 bases; unmatched junction nucleotides: 9. Germline loops: CDR1 SGHRS, CDR2 YFSETQ. The CDR3 is made up of 16 amino acids. In nucleotides, the CDR3 is TGCGCCAGCAGTCCCGATACTAGCGGGGTGTACAATGAGCAGTTCTTC. This codes for CASSPDTSGVYNEQFF.

V gene TRBV21-1 combines with J gene TRBJ2-7; the table names TRBD2, a call not compared with the DNA. TRBV21-1 is a pseudogene segment. The CDR3 extends over 16 amino acids. Written as DNA, the CDR3 is TGTGCCAGCAGCAAAGGTTTGGCGGGGGGACCCTTCGAGCAGTACGTC. Its protein product is CASSKGLAGGPFEQYV.

This clonotype was detected only a few times. The chain uses TRBV15 and TRBJ2-5; the D is unclear. The V gene's germline CDR1 is LNHNV and CDR2 YYDKDF (reference sequence). V was shortened by 0 bases and J by 1 base, with 9 bases between the two germline ends. The length of the CDR3 is 15 residues. This CDR3 is CATSRDRGSQETQYF. Written as DNA, the CDR3 is TGTGCCACCAGCAGAGATCGCGGCAGCCAAGAGACCCAGTACTTC.

This clonotype was detected ten times or more. The chain joins TRBV20-1 to TRBJ1-2; TRBD1 agrees at 7 bases. This CDR3 spans 14 amino acids. The trim removed 2 bases at V and 5 bases at J, leaving 8 bases unmatched. Germline CDR1 reads DFQATT; CDR2 reads SNEGSKA (reference sequence). CDR3 coding DNA: TGCAGTGCTAGAAGGAGGGGGCGGGTTTATGGCTACACCTTC. Its translation is CSARRRGRVYGYTF.

This clonotype was detected only a few times. V usage is TRBV12-3 or TRBV12-4 and J usage is TRBJ1-3, with no clear D. The germline V and J ends were trimmed by 2 bases and 0 bases, with 8 bases remaining between them. The CDR3 is 15 residues long. CDR3 coding DNA: TGTGCCAGCAGTTTAAACCACAACTCTGGAAACACCATATATTTT. Translating gives CASSLNHNSGNTIYF.

This clonotype was recorded a few times. V gene TRBV10-3 combines with J gene TRBJ2-1; 7 nucleotides match TRBD1. The V segment lost 10 bases and the J segment 8 bases; nucleotides outside the gene matches: 5. The CDR3 spans 11 residues. Looked up from germline, CDR1 is ENHRY and CDR2 is SYGVKD. The CDR3: CASLQGYEQFF. Here the CDR3 DNA reads TGTGCCAGTTTACAGGGGTATGAGCAGTTCTTC.

This clonotype was counted between two and nine times. V is TRBV29-1 and J is TRBJ2-5, with TRBD2 identical over 9 bases. Germline CDR1 is SQVTM and CDR2 is ANQGSEA. The length of the CDR3 is 14 residues. The J segment lost 2 bases and the V segment lost 3 bases, leaving 4 bases of the junction unmatched. The CDR3: CSVELAGLQETQYF. DNA for the CDR3: TGCAGCGTTGAGCTAGCGGGACTGCAAGAGACCCAGTACTTC.

V gene TRBV11-2 combines with J gene TRBJ2-5; 11 bases are shared with TRBD1. Germline V CDR1 and CDR2: SGHAT, FQNNGV. The length of the CDR3 is 16 residues. V was clipped by 4 bases and J by 5 bases; unmatched bases: 9. The CDR3 coding sequence is TGTGCCAGCAGCTCCAGCCCGGGACAGGGGGATGAGACCCAGTACTTC. Translating it yields CASSSSPGQGDETQYF. Full variable domain (outside the CDR3, taken from reference TRBV11-2 and TRBJ2-5): EAGVAQSPRYKIIEKRQSVAFWCNPISGHATLYWYQQILGQGPKLLIQFQNNGVVDDSQLPKDRFSAERLKGVDSTLKIQPAKLEDSAVYLCASSSSPGQGDETQYFGPGTRLLVL.

The sample holds a few counts of this clonotype. The chain has TRBV4-1 and TRBJ2-5; no clear D gene. Trimming pared 1 base from V and 5 bases from J, leaving 11 bases between. The CDR3 sequence is 14 residues long. Germline V gene lookup returns CDR1 MGHRA and CDR2 YSYEKL. CDR3 sequence (DNA): TGCGCCAGCAGCCAAGGTGGGCCCCGCGAGACCCAGTACTTC. Its translation is CASSQGGPRETQYF.

This clonotype occurred a few times. The rearrangement links TRBV29-1 to TRBJ2-2; D unclear. V was trimmed by 4 bases and J by 6 bases, leaving 0 bases between them. The CDR3 length is 9 residues. Germline values: CDR1 SQVTM, CDR2 ANQGSEA. CDR3 in DNA: TGCAGCGTTGCCGGGGAGCTGTTTTTT. Its translation: CSVAGELFF.

This clonotype was counted only a few times. The chain carries TRBV4-1 and TRBJ2-1; 9 positions match TRBD1. The CDR3 totals 18 residues. Germline V lookup: CDR1 MGHRA, CDR2 YSYEKL. J lost 0 bases, V lost 0 bases, and 6 bases had no gene match. CDR3 sequence (DNA): TGCGCCAGCAGCCAAGAGCCGGGACAGGGTAACTCCTACAATGAGCAGTTCTTC. Translating gives CASSQEPGQGNSYNEQFF.

This clonotype has at least ten counts. The V and J genes are TRBV19 and TRBJ1-2, with 9 bases matching TRBD1. Trimming cost V 6 bases and J 7 bases; bases outside gene matches: 15. In germline, CDR1 is LNHDA, CDR2 SQIVND (reference sequence). This CDR3 is built from 16 residues. CDR3: CASRPGPGQGTGGYTF. The DNA for the CDR3 is TGTGCCAGTAGGCCCGGCCCGGGACAGGGTACGGGTGGCTACACCTTC.

The chain links TRBV19 to TRBJ1-1; the D gene is possibly TRBD1 (6 bases). The germline CDR1 and CDR2 sequences are LNHDA and SQIVND (reference sequence). This CDR3 has 12 residues. V lost 5 bases to trimming and J lost 4 bases, with 8 bases between them. CDR3 region: CASSHRVTEAFF. The CDR3 DNA reads TGTGCCAGTAGTCACAGGGTCACTGAAGCTTTCTTT.

V gene TRBV7-2 combines with J gene TRBJ2-5; perhaps TRBD2 as D (6 bases). With 5 bases removed from V and 5 bases from J, the gap between germline ends came to 15 bases. Germline V gene sequence: CDR1 SGHTA, CDR2 FQGNSA. CDR3 length: 14 residues. The CDR3 DNA is TGTGCCAGCAGCCCGGGGACTCCAATGGAGACCCAGTACTTC. Translated: CASSPGTPMETQYF.

In its sample, this clonotype was seen many times. This chain joins TRBV4-2 and TRBJ1-2, with 9 bases aligning to TRBD1. Germline CDR1 reads LGHNA; CDR2 reads YNFKEQ. V was clipped by 4 bases and J by 4 bases; unmatched bases: 10. This CDR3 contains 16 residues. The CDR3 spells CASSRQNRGRTYGYTF. The CDR3 DNA is TGTGCCAGCAGCCGCCAGAACAGGGGGCGGACCTATGGCTACACCTTC.

V gene TRBV20-1 combines with J gene TRBJ1-1, with D unclear. The CDR3 covers 12 residues. Germline V gives CDR1 DFQATT, CDR2 SNEGSKA (reference sequence). Trimming cost V 3 bases and J 10 bases, with 15 bases left between them. The CDR3 region has the DNA TGCAGTGCTAGCTCGTTAGGGCGGGGAGCTTTCTTT. Residues: CSASSLGRGAFF.

This clonotype has only a few counts. The chain employs TRBV9 and TRBJ2-5; D unresolved. This CDR3 region has 14 residues. Germline values: CDR1 SGDLS, CDR2 YYNGEE. V was cut by 3 bases and J by 2 bases, with 11 bases left in between. CDR3 in amino acids: CASSATALQETQYF. The CDR3 region has the DNA TGTGCCAGCAGCGCGACTGCACTACAAGAGACCCAGTACTTC.

This chain joins TRBV29-1 and TRBJ1-1; D remains ambiguous. The CDR3 totals 13 residues. Per germline, CDR1 SQVTM and CDR2 ANQGSEA. The V gene lost 5 bases and the J gene lost 0 bases, with 10 bases spanning the gap. CDR3 nucleotides: TGCAGCGTTCAAGTGGGAATGAACACTGAAGCTTTCTTT. Translating gives CSVQVGMNTEAFF. Complete variable domain (other parts from reference TRBV29-1 and TRBJ1-1): SAVISQKPSRDICQRGTSLTIQCQVDSQVTMMFWYRQQPGQSLTLIATANQGSEATYESGFVIDKFPISRPNLTFSTLTVSNMSPEDSSIYLCSVQVGMNTEAFFGQGTRLTVV.

The V and J genes are TRBV6-6 and TRBJ2-7; D assignment may be TRBD1 or TRBD2 (5 bases each). V lost 0 bases to trimming and J lost 4 bases, with 13 bases between them. Germline V lookup: CDR1 MNHNY, CDR2 SVGAGI (reference sequence). The CDR3 runs 15 residues. The CDR3 sequence is CASSYSLVGDYEQYV. The CDR3, as DNA: TGTGCCAGCAGTTACTCGTTGGTGGGGGATTACGAGCAGTACGTC.

This clonotype was found a few times. V usage is TRBV10-3 and J usage is TRBJ1-1; D might be TRBD1 (5 bases). Trimming took 8 bases from V and 4 from J, leaving 14 bases between them. The V gene's germline CDR1 is ENHRY and CDR2 SYGVKD. This CDR3 region has 13 residues. CDR3 sequence: CAIQSGGSTEAFF. CDR3 bases: TGTGCCATCCAGTCTGGGGGGTCCACTGAAGCTTTCTTT.